This TCR beta chain originates from a study of T cell repertoires in cytomegalovirus infection. TCRdb itself ran the reads through MiXCR, one entry per CDR3 protein. The sample consists of about 530,000 distinct CDR3 sequences, roughly 29% of them appearing once. This clonotype has a handful of counts. V gave up 0 bases and J gave up 5 bases, with 9 bases separating them. Germline CDR1 and CDR2: SGHTA and FQGNSA. The CDR3 is made up of 14 amino acids. The chain couples TRBV7-2 to TRBJ2-3, with TRBD2 as a possible D gene (5 bases). The receptor was derived from a human donor in good health (CMV status not recorded). Some clones in this sample may be carry-over from other donors' samples. Material: PBMCs. CDR3 coding DNA: TGTGCCAGCAGCTTAGCGACCGGAGGAGATACGCAGTATTTT. Translating gives CASSLATGGDTQYF.